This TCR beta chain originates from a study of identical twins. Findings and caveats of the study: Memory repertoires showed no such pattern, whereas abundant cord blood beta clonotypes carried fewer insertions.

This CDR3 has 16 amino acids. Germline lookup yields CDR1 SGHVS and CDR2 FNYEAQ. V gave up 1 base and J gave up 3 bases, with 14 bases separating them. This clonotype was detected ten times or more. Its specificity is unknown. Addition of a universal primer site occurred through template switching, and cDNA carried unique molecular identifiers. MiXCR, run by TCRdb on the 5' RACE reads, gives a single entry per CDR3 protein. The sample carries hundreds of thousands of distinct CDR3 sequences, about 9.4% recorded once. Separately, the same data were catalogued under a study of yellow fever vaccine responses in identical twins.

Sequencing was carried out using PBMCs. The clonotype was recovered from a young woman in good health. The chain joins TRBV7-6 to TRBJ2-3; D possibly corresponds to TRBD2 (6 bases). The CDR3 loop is CASSLVPGTSTDTQYF. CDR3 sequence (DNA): TGTGCCAGCAGCTTAGTACCCGGGACTTCAACAGATACGCAGTATTTT.